This T cell receptor (beta chain) derives from a study of OX40 agonist ivuxolimab in advanced cancers. V was shortened by 2 bases and J by 0 bases, with 14 bases between the two germline ends. This CDR3 has 16 amino acids. The germline CDR1 and CDR2 sequences are MNHNY and SVGAGI (reference sequence). Only in-frame clones appear in the TCRdb table, and some are missing; sequencing was by immunoSEQ multiplex PCR. The table shows over 75,000 clones, with about 90% occurring only once. The source material was CD4+ or CD8+ T cells sorted from blood, sampled in a trial of the OX40 agonist ivuxolimab. The J gene is TRBJ2-7, the V gene TRBV6-6; the D is unclear. This TCR was sampled from an adult with an advanced solid tumor such as melanoma, head and neck, liver or kidney cancer. The CDR3 loop reads CASSYLIWDSSYEQYF. The DNA of the CDR3 is TGTGCCAGCAGTTACCTTATTTGGGATAGCTCCTACGAGCAGTACTTC.